These 4 T cell receptor beta chains were sequenced from one sample in a study of T cell repertoires in ileal Crohn's disease. Libraries were prepared by immunoSEQ multiplex PCR; TCRdb keeps only in-frame clonotypes and omits some of them. The sample includes almost 5,500 clones, 75% to 85% of them seen just once. The sample was ileal tissue. The receptors were sampled from an adult with Crohn's disease.

V is TRBV9 and J is TRBJ1-2, with D tentatively TRBD1 (6 bases). Trimming took off 3 bases at V and 1 base at J, with 10 bases between the two ends. This CDR3 is built from 14 residues. Germline assignment: CDR1 SGDLS and CDR2 YYNGEE. The CDR3 sequence is CASSGQVINYGYTF. CDR3 coding DNA: TGTGCCAGCAGCGGACAGGTCATTAACTATGGCTACACCTTC.

A few counts support this clone. The rearrangement joins TRBV30 to TRBJ2-6; unclear D gene. The CDR3 runs 14 residues. The V end was cut by 3 bases, the J end by 0 bases, with 6 bases between. The V gene's germline CDR1 is GTSNPN and CDR2 SVGIG (reference sequence). This CDR3 is CAWRGRSGANVLTF. The CDR3 DNA follows: TGTGCCTGGAGAGGACGCTCTGGGGCCAACGTCCTGACTTTC.

The chain recombines TRBV18 with TRBJ2-5, with 13 bases matching TRBD2. Germline V gene lookup returns CDR1 KGHSH and CDR2 LQKENI. Trimming cost V 3 bases and J 9 bases; bases outside gene matches: 4. The CDR3 loop spans 14 amino acids. CDR3: CASSPRTSGSAQYF. The CDR3 nucleotides are TGTGCCAGCTCACCGCGGACTAGCGGGAGTGCCCAGTACTTC.

The chain carries TRBV7-3 and TRBJ1-2; D not resolved. The CDR3 has 12 amino acids. Germline V gene data show CDR1 as SGHTA and CDR2 as FQGTGA. The V end was cut by 8 bases, the J end by 5 bases, with 12 bases between. The CDR3 nucleotides are TGTGCCAGCGGCGAAGGGTTTTATGGCTACACCTTC. This codes for CASGEGFYGYTF.